The T cell receptor (beta chain) described here comes from a study of CD8 T cells in Susac syndrome. Study in general: Active disease was present in six of the sequenced Susac syndrome patients, and remission in fewer than 10. Intravenous immunoglobulin alone or corticosteroids were being given to patients with Susac syndrome at blood draw, unless they were therapy-naive.

Study conclusions and caveats: Peak Susac CD8+ clonal expansion was seen in TEMRA cells and active patients.

The germline gives CDR1 SGHDT, CDR2 YYEEEE. Trimming removed 3 bases from V and 2 bases from J; junction bases left unmatched: 5. The CDR3 length is 16 residues. Reverse transcription of about 0.5 to 1 ug RNA used random hexamers. TCRdb re-called the immunoSEQ multiplex PCR reads with MiXCR, one entry per CDR3 protein. The sample has about 100,000 distinct CDR3 sequences, approximately 95% seen once. Of note for this clonotype: Its target is not known.

Sequencing of TCR beta was undertaken in CD8+ and CD4+ T cells derived from blood. The clonotype was recovered from a human donor with Susac syndrome. The sequencing sample was made of CD8+ T cells from PBMCs. The V gene is TRBV5-6, the J gene TRBJ2-5; TRBD2 matches at 12 bases. The CDR3 bases are TGTGCCAGCAGCTCCGGACTAGCGGGACCTCAAGAGACCCAGTACTTC. Translating gives CASSSGLAGPQETQYF.